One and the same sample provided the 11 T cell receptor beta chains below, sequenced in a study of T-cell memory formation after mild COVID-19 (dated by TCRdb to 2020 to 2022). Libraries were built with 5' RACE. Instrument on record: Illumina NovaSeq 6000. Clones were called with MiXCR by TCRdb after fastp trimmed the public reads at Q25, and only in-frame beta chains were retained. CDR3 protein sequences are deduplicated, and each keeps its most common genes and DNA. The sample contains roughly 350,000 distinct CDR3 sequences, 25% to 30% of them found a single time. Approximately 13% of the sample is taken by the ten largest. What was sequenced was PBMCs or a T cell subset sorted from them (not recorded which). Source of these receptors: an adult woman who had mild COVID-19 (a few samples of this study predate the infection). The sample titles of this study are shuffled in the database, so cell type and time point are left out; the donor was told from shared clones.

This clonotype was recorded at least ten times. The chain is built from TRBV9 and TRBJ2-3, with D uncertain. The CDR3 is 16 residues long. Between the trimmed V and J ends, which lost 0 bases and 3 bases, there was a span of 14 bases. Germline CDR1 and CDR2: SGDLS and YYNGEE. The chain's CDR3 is CASSVDPPGGTDTQYF. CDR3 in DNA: TGTGCCAGCAGCGTAGATCCCCCTGGTGGGACAGATACGCAGTATTTT. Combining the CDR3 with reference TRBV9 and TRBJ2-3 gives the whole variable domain DSGVTQTPKHLITATGQRVTLRCSPRSGDLSVYWYQQSLDQGLQFLIQYYNGEERAKGNILERFSAQQFPDLHSELNLSSLELGDSALYFCASSVDPPGGTDTQYFGPGTRLTVL.

The CDR3 nucleotides read TGCAGCGTTGAAAGCGGACTAGCGGGGGGCAACAATGAGCAGTTCTTC. This gives the protein CSVESGLAGGNNEQFF. The chain carries TRBV29-1 and TRBJ2-1, with 14 bases matching TRBD2. The CDR3 runs 16 residues. The V gene end was trimmed by 2 bases and the J gene end by 5 bases; junction bases not matched to a gene: 5. Germline loops: CDR1 SQVTM, CDR2 ANQGSEA.

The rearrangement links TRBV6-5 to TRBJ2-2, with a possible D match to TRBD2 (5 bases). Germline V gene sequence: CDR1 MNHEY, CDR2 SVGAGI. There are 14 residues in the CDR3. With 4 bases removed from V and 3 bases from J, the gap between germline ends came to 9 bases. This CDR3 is CASSLSDYTGELFF. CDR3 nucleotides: TGTGCCAGCAGTTTGTCGGACTACACCGGGGAGCTGTTTTTT.

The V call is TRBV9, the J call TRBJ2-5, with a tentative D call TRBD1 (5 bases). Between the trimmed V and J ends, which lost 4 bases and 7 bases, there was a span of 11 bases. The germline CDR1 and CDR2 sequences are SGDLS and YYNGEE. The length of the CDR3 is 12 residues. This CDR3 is CASSPAQGTQYF. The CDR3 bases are TGTGCCAGCAGCCCCGCCCAGGGGACCCAGTACTTC.

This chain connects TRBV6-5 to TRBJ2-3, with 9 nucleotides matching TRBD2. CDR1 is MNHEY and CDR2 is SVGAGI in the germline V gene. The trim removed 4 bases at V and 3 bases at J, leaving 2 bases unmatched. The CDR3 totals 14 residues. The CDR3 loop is CASSWTSATDTQYF. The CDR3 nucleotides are TGTGCCAGCAGTTGGACTAGCGCGACAGATACGCAGTATTTT.

Here the CDR3 DNA reads TGTGCCAGTACGGAGGGGACAGATACGCAGTATTTT. As protein: CASTEGTDTQYF. The V and J genes are TRBV19 and TRBJ2-3, with a tentative D call TRBD2 (6 bases). V was shortened by 7 bases and J by 3 bases, with 8 bases between the two germline ends. Germline loops: CDR1 LNHDA, CDR2 SQIVND (reference sequence). This CDR3 is built from 12 residues.

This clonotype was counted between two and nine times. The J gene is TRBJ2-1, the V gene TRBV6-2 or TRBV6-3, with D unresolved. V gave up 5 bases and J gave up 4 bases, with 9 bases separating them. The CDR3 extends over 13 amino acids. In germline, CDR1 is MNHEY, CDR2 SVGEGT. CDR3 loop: CASSPETYNEQFF. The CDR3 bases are TGTGCCAGCAGTCCCGAGACTTACAATGAGCAGTTCTTC.

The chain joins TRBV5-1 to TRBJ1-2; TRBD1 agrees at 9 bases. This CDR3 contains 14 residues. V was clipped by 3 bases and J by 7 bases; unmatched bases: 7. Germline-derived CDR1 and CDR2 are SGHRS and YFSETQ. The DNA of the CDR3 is TGCGCCAGCAGCTCACAGGGGGCTCAAAGTGGCTACACCTTC. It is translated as CASSSQGAQSGYTF.

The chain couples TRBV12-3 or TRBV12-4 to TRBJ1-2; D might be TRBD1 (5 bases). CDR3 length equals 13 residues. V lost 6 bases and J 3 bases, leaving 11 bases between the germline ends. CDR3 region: CASSRETYYGYTF. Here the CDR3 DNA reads TGTGCCAGCAGCAGGGAAACCTACTATGGCTACACCTTC.

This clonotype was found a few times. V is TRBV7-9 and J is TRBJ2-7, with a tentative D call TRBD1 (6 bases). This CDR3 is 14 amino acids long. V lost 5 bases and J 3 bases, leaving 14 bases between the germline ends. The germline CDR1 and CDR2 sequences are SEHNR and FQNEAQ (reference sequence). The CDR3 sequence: CASSRQGYFYEQYF. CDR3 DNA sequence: TGTGCCAGCAGCCGCCAGGGGTACTTCTACGAGCAGTACTTC.

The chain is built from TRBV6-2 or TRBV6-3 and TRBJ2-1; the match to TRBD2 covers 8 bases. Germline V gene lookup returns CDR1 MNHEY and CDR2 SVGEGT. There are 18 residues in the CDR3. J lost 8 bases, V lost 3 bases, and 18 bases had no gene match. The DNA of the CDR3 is TGTGCCAGCAGTTATTCTAGCGGGCCGCGCCCACCTGGCGATGAGCAGTTCTTC. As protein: CASSYSSGPRPPGDEQFF.